This TCR beta chain emerged from a study of cytomegalovirus exposure and HLA in healthy donors. PCR involved 60 Vbeta and 13 Jbeta primers. In the original workflow: An analysis that came later counted approximately 76 million unique TCR beta chains, around 12 million shared. TCRdb's table, derived via immunoSEQ multiplex PCR, lists solely in-frame clones and lacks some. D and trimming come from the DNA, and the V and J calls and clone size come from that table. Of approximately 61,000 clones in the sample, about 80% were seen once. J lost 5 bases, V lost 3 bases, and 10 bases had no gene match. From germline, CDR1 is LNHDA and CDR2 SQIVND (reference sequence). This CDR3 is built from 15 residues.

This rearrangement joins TRBV19 to TRBJ2-7; 7 bases map to TRBD1. Sequencing was performed on PBMCs. This clonotype was sampled from a man aged 45 to 65 in good health and CMV-seropositive. CDR3 DNA: TGTGCCAGTAGTATCACAGGGGCCCCCAGGAACGAGCAGTACTTC. This gives the protein CASSITGAPRNEQYF.